This T cell receptor (beta chain) was profiled in a study of breast tumors, draining lymph nodes, adjacent tissues. This clonotype was recorded at least ten times. Its specificity is not known. Samples came from axillary lymph nodes draining the breast cancer. Study findings and constraints: Compared with lymph nodes, tumors were less diverse; compared with nontumor tissue, more.

Germline V gene sequence: CDR1 DFQATT, CDR2 SNEGSKA (reference sequence). This CDR3 is 15 amino acids long. Trimming removed 3 bases from V and 5 bases from J; junction bases left unmatched: 12. TCRdb re-analysed the multiplex PCR reads in MiXCR, keeping a single row per CDR3 protein. Of 130,000 or so distinct CDR3 sequences in the sample, 20% to 25% are singletons; the top ten hold 2.6%. This sequence was found in a female donor with breast cancer. Some clones in this sample may be carry-over from other donors' samples. The J gene is TRBJ2-5, the V gene TRBV20-1; 7 bases fit TRBD1. Sequencing was carried out using axillary lymph node tissue. DNA of the CDR3: TGCAGTGCTAGTGCCGGGGACAGCTTTGGGGAGACCCAGTACTTC. Translation gives CSASAGDSFGETQYF.